This TCR beta chain originates from a study of Graves' ophthalmopathy and Graves' hyperthyroidism. Study-wide findings and caveats: The model reached approximately 70% sensitivity and approximately 72% specificity for predicting ophthalmopathy progression. A classifier, a 13-signature model, separated ophthalmopathy from stable hyperthyroidism with 87.88% sensitivity and roughly 80% specificity.

Donors with ophthalmopathy: moderate-to-severe activity, CAS ≥3, NOSPECS ≥4, duration under 3 months. Diagnostic conclusions were grounded in clinical symptoms, serum thyroxine, TRAb, thyroid ultrasound and orbital computed tomography. There are many counts of this clonotype. Its antigen is as yet unknown. Investigators amplified TCR beta CDR3 regions from RNA transcripts. Amplification began with first-round RT-PCR using HTBI primers, then second-round multiplex PCR was performed. One entry per CDR3 protein, called by TCRdb with MiXCR from the multiplex PCR reads. Of roughly 500,000 distinct CDR3 sequences listed, 14% are singletons. This clonotype was obtained from a woman aged 25 to 39 with Graves' ophthalmopathy. Sequencing was done on a sample of blood.

The CDR3 nucleotides read TGTGCCAGCAGCTCTAGAGGCGACGAGACCCAGTACTTC. Amino acid sequence: CASSSRGDETQYF. This sequence joins TRBV7-3 and TRBJ2-5; no definite D call. Germline V gives CDR1 SGHTA, CDR2 FQGTGA. The CDR3 is 13 residues long. Trimming pared 4 bases from V and 5 bases from J, leaving 11 bases between.